A selection of T cell receptor beta chains follows, all from one sample in a study of blood T cell repertoires in COVID-19. Libraries were prepared by immunoSEQ multiplex PCR; TCRdb keeps only in-frame clonotypes and omits some of them. This table holds around 100,000 clones, 90% to 95% found once. The sample consisted of peripheral blood. The origin of the receptors is a human donor in a cohort sampled during active COVID-19. CDR3s include the opening cysteine and the closing phenylalanine or tryptophan. A D gene is named only where the DNA matches it firmly. Where a row states a size, it is once, few, many or the class of an expanded clone; other rows omit it.

cdr3_aa | cdr3_nt | clone_size | j_call | v_call | d_call
CASSLPGTGITGELFF | TGTGCCAGCAGTCTCCCCGGGACAGGGATCACCGGGGAGCTGTTTTTT | - | TRBJ2-2 | TRBV28 | TRBD1
CASSSRTATYEQYF | TGTGCCAGCAGTTCTCGGACAGCTACTTACGAGCAGTACTTC | - | TRBJ2-7 | TRBV3-1/TRBV3-2 | -
CASSYGRGDYEQYF | TGTGCCAGCAGTTACGGGCGGGGTGACTACGAGCAGTACTTC | - | TRBJ2-7 | TRBV6-5 | -
CSASNERGDRNEQFF | TGCAGTGCTAGTAACGAGCGGGGCGATAGGAATGAGCAGTTCTTC | - | TRBJ2-1 | TRBV20-1 | TRBD2
CASSSQTENSPLHF | TGCGCCAGCAGCTCCCAGACGGAGAATTCACCCCTCCACTTT | - | TRBJ1-6 | TRBV5-1 | -
CASRAQGNSNQPQHF | TGTGCCAGCAGAGCACAGGGAAATAGCAATCAGCCCCAGCATTTT | - | TRBJ1-5 | TRBV7-2 | -
CSVESTVRGLSYGYTF | TGCAGCGTTGAGTCTACCGTACGGGGGTTAAGCTATGGCTACACCTTC | - | TRBJ1-2 | TRBV29-1 | -
CASSSSDSTYEQYF | TGTGCCAGCAGTTCATCGGACAGCACCTACGAGCAGTACTTC | - | TRBJ2-7 | TRBV27 | -
CSALRGYEQYF | TGCAGTGCACTTCGGGGCTACGAGCAGTACTTC | - | TRBJ2-7 | TRBV20-1 | -
CASSAGGLEQYF | TGTGCCAGCAGCGCGGGGGGGCTCGAGCAGTACTTC | - | TRBJ2-7 | TRBV5-4 | TRBD2
CAGSPRTGDVFYGYTF | TGTGCCGGCAGTCCACGGACAGGGGATGTTTTCTATGGCTACACCTTC | - | TRBJ1-2 | TRBV28 | TRBD1
CASSYEGLAVGTQYF | TGTGCCAGCAGTTACGAAGGATTGGCGGTGGGGACCCAGTACTTC | - | TRBJ2-5 | TRBV6-2/TRBV6-3 | -
CASSLDSGLDQPQHF | TGTGCCAGCAGCTTAGACAGCGGGCTGGATCAGCCCCAGCATTTT | - | TRBJ1-5 | TRBV7-2 | -
CASSPWEPGANVLTF | TGTGCCAGCAGCCCGTGGGAGCCTGGGGCCAACGTCCTGACTTTC | - | TRBJ2-6 | TRBV7-2 | -
CASSVLSAGQIPRNQETQYF | TGTGCCAGCAGTGTATTAAGTGCTGGGCAAATCCCCCGAAACCAAGAGACCCAGTACTTC | - | TRBJ2-5 | TRBV2 | -
CASSQDLGQGAESPLHF | TGCGCCAGCAGCCAAGATCTAGGACAGGGGGCTGAGTCACCCCTCCACTTT | - | TRBJ1-6 | TRBV4-3 | TRBD1
CASLGGNTEAFF | TGTGCCAGCCTAGGGGGGAACACTGAAGCTTTCTTT | - | TRBJ1-1 | TRBV2 | -
CASSPGGQPQHF | TGTGCCAGCAGTCCAGGGGGGCAGCCCCAGCATTTT | - | TRBJ1-5 | TRBV6-2/TRBV6-3 | TRBD1
CASSIAVYSNQPQHF | TGTGCCAGTAGTATAGCTGTTTATAGCAATCAGCCCCAGCATTTT | - | TRBJ1-5 | TRBV19 | -
CASSFGGEPTDTQYF | TGTGCCAGCAGCTTCGGGGGTGAACCCACAGATACGCAGTATTTT | once | TRBJ2-3 | TRBV11-2 | -
CASSLGVTGLPERRGYTF | TGTGCCAGCAGCTTAGGGGTCACCGGACTCCCTGAGCGGAGAGGCTACACCTTC | - | TRBJ1-2 | TRBV11-2 | -
CASSEWRGRPLHF | TGTGCCAGCAGTGAATGGCGGGGTAGACCCCTCCACTTT | once | TRBJ1-6 | TRBV25-1 | -
CASSLSGQGWSYEQYF | TGTGCCAGCAGTTTATCCGGACAGGGATGGTCCTACGAGCAGTACTTC | - | TRBJ2-7 | TRBV27 | TRBD1
CASSYYSSNTEAFF | TGTGCCAGCAGTTACTACAGTTCGAACACTGAAGCTTTCTTT | - | TRBJ1-1 | TRBV6-5 | -
CASSLDRVYEQYF | TGTGCCAGCTCGCTTGACAGGGTCTACGAGCAGTACTTC | - | TRBJ2-7 | TRBV18 | TRBD1
CASSWTGGQNTEAFF | TGTGCCAGTAGTTGGACAGGGGGACAGAACACTGAAGCTTTCTTT | - | TRBJ1-1 | TRBV19 | TRBD1
CASSISGTGEQYF | TGTGCCAGTAGTATATCAGGGACAGGCGAGCAGTACTTC | - | TRBJ2-7 | TRBV19 | TRBD1
CASSHRGGQNQPQHF | TGTGCCAGCAGTCACCGGGGGGGGCAGAATCAGCCCCAGCATTTT | - | TRBJ1-5 | TRBV28 | -
CASSPTGGKFESWAYEKLFF | TGCGCCAGCAGCCCGACAGGGGGAAAATTCGAAAGTTGGGCGTATGAAAAACTGTTTTTT | - | TRBJ1-4 | TRBV4-3 | TRBD1
CASSVQLGTGVPQYF | TGTGCCAGCAGCGTACAACTCGGGACAGGGGTCCCACAGTACTTC | - | TRBJ2-4 | TRBV7-2 | TRBD1
CAISDPGLAGGSDTQYF | TGTGCCATCAGTGACCCTGGACTAGCGGGGGGCTCAGATACGCAGTATTTT | - | TRBJ2-3 | TRBV10-3 | TRBD2
CASSVVGQSDTEAFF | TGTGCCAGCAGCGTAGTTGGACAGTCCGACACTGAAGCTTTCTTT | few | TRBJ1-1 | TRBV9 | -
CASRPTRSDRGHHYGYTF | TGCGCCAGCAGACCGACTAGATCGGACAGGGGGCATCACTATGGCTACACCTTC | - | TRBJ1-2 | TRBV4-3 | TRBD1
CASSELGASGTNTGELFF | TGTGCCAGCAGTGAATTGGGAGCTAGCGGAACGAACACCGGGGAGCTGTTTTTT | - | TRBJ2-2 | TRBV25-1 | TRBD2
CASSYGGAGTDTQYF | TGTGCCAGCAGTTACGGGGGGGCCGGGACAGATACGCAGTATTTT | - | TRBJ2-3 | TRBV6-2/TRBV6-3 | -
CSARIGETQYF | TGCAGTGCTAGAATCGGAGAGACCCAGTACTTC | once | TRBJ2-5 | TRBV20-1 | -
CASSQDWAQETQYF | TGCGCCAGCAGCCAAGATTGGGCACAAGAGACCCAGTACTTC | - | TRBJ2-5 | TRBV4-1 | -